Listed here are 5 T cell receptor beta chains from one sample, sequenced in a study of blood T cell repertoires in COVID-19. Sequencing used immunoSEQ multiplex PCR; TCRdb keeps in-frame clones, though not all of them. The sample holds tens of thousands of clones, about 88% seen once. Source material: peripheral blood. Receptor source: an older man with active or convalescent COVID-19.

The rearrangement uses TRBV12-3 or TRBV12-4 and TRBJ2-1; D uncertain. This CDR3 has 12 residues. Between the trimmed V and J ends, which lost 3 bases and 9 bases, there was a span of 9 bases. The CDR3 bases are TGTGCCAGCAGTTTTTCCGCACTTGAGCAGTTCTTC. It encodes CASSFSALEQFF.

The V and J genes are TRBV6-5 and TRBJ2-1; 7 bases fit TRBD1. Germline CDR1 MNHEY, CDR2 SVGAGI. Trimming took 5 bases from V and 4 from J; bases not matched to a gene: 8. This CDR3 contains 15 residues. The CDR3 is CASSPRGLGYNEQFF. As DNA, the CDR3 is TGTGCCAGCAGTCCAAGGGGGCTGGGTTACAATGAGCAGTTCTTC.

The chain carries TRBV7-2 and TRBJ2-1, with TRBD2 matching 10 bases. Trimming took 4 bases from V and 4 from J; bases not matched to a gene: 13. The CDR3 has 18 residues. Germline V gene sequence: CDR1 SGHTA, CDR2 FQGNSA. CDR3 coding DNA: TGTGCCAGCAGCTCCCTTCGAGGCAGCGGGGGGGTTTACAATGAGCAGTTCTTC. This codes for CASSSLRGSGGVYNEQFF.

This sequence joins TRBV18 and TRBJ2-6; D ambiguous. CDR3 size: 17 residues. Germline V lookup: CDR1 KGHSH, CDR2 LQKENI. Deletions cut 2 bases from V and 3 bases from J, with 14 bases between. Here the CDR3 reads CASSPTKSVGGANVLTF. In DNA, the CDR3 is TGTGCCAGCTCACCAACTAAGTCGGTCGGTGGGGCCAACGTCCTGACTTTC.

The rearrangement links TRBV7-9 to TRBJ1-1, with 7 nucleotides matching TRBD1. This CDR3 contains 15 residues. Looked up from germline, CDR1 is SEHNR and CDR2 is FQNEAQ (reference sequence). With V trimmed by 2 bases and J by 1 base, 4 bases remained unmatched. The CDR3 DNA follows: TGTGCCAGCAGCTTAAGGACAGGACAGAACACTGAAGCTTTCTTT. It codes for CASSLRTGQNTEAFF.